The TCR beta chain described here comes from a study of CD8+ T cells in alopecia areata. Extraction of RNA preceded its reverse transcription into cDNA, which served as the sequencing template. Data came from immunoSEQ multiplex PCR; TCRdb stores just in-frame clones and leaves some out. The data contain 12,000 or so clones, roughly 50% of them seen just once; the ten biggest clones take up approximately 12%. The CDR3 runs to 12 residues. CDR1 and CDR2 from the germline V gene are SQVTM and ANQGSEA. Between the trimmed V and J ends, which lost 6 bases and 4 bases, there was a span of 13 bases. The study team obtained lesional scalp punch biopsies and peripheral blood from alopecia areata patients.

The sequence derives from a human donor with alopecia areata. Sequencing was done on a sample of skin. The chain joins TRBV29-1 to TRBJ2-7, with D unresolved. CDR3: CSVETQAYEQYF. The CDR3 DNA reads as TGCAGCGTGGAGACACAAGCTTACGAGCAGTACTTC.